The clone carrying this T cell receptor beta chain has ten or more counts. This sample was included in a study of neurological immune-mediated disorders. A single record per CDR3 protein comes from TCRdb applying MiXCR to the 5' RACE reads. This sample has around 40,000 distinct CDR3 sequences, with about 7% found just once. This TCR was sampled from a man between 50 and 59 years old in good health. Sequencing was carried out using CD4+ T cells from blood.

CDR3 region: CASSLGAGHSGANVLTF. As DNA, the CDR3 is TGTGCCAGCAGCTTGGGCGCAGGCCACTCTGGGGCCAACGTCCTGACTTTC. The chain carries TRBV5-5 and TRBJ2-6; D not resolved. With 0 bases removed from V and 0 bases from J, the gap between germline ends came to 10 bases. Germline V lookup: CDR1 SGHKS, CDR2 YYEKEE (reference sequence). This CDR3 region has 17 residues.